Below are 9 T cell receptor beta chains sequenced from a single sample in a study of cytomegalovirus exposure and HLA in healthy donors. Primers included in the PCR were 60 Vbeta and 13 Jbeta primers. Assay: immunoSEQ multiplex PCR; the TCRdb copy retains only in-frame clones and omits some. This table lists 50,000 to 80,000 clones. The source material was PBMCs. The receptors originated from a woman in her late teens or twenties in good health and CMV-seronegative.

V is TRBV6-6 and J is TRBJ2-7, with 10 bases fitting TRBD2. V trimming: 5 bases; J trimming: 6 bases; junction bases outside the gene matches: 10. Germline CDR1 is MNHNY and CDR2 is SVGAGI (reference sequence). The length of the CDR3 is 15 residues. The CDR3, as DNA: TGTGCCAGCAGTACGCTAGCGGGAGTAAGGTTCGAGCAGTACTTC. Protein sequence: CASSTLAGVRFEQYF.

The chain carries TRBV6-5 and TRBJ1-1; D unclear. This CDR3 comprises 12 residues. Between the trimmed V and J ends, which lost 6 bases and 1 base, there was a span of 6 bases. Germline-derived CDR1 and CDR2 are MNHEY and SVGAGI. The DNA for the CDR3 is TGTGCCAGCAGGGACTGGAACACTGAAGCTTTCTTT. Its translation: CASRDWNTEAFF.

This chain connects TRBV10-3 to TRBJ2-1, with TRBD1 identical over 7 bases. The J segment lost 2 bases and the V segment lost 6 bases, leaving 7 bases of the junction unmatched. This CDR3 contains 15 residues. Germline V gives CDR1 ENHRY, CDR2 SYGVKD. This CDR3 is CAIRVDRAPYNEQFF. CDR3 sequence (DNA): TGTGCCATCAGGGTAGACAGGGCTCCCTACAATGAGCAGTTCTTC.

CDR3 nucleotides: TGTGCCAGCAGCGGGGCAAAGGACTATGGCTACACCTTC. This gives the protein CASSGAKDYGYTF. The V and J genes are TRBV7-9 and TRBJ1-2; D is perhaps TRBD1 (5 bases). Germline CDR1 and CDR2: SEHNR and FQNEAQ (reference sequence). This CDR3 region has 13 residues. V lost 5 bases, J lost 3 bases, and 10 bases lay in between.

The chain combines TRBV5-1 with TRBJ1-1; D possibly corresponds to TRBD1 (6 bases). The CDR3 is 12 residues long. Germline-derived CDR1 and CDR2 are SGHRS and YFSETQ. V was clipped by 1 base and J by 11 bases, with 12 bases between them. Here the CDR3 reads CASSLQQGEAFF. DNA of the CDR3: TGCGCCAGCAGCTTGCAACAGGGTGAGGCTTTCTTT.

V gene TRBV27 combines with J gene TRBJ1-2; the match to TRBD1 covers 7 bases. Trimming cost V 2 bases and J 4 bases; bases outside gene matches: 7. There are 15 residues in the CDR3. Germline CDR1 is MNHEY and CDR2 is SMNVEV (reference sequence). The CDR3, as DNA: TGTGCCAGCAGTTTAATGGAGGGGGCTAGCTATGGCTACACCTTC. Translation: CASSLMEGASYGYTF.

The gene calls are TRBV4-1 and TRBJ2-1; no firm D call. The germline V gene has CDR1 MGHRA and CDR2 YSYEKL. This CDR3 region has 15 residues. Trimming removed 0 bases at V and 7 bases at J, with 13 bases between. The CDR3 protein is CASSQDPPPRNEQFF. DNA for the CDR3: TGCGCCAGCAGCCAAGATCCCCCCCCGAGGAATGAGCAGTTCTTC.

The chain joins TRBV9 to TRBJ2-3; 10 bases align to TRBD2. Germline V gives CDR1 SGDLS, CDR2 YYNGEE. This CDR3 spans 17 amino acids. With V trimmed by 4 bases and J by 5 bases, 13 bases remained unmatched. This CDR3 is CASSKESLAGAVDTQYF. The CDR3 bases are TGTGCCAGCAGCAAGGAGAGTCTAGCGGGAGCAGTAGATACGCAGTATTTT. Looking up the rest from reference TRBV9 and TRBJ2-3 gives the full variable domain: DSGVTQTPKHLITATGQRVTLRCSPRSGDLSVYWYQQSLDQGLQFLIQYYNGEERAKGNILERFSAQQFPDLHSELNLSSLELGDSALYFCASSKESLAGAVDTQYFGPGTRLTVL.

J is TRBJ1-1 and V is TRBV7-9; possible D gene TRBD1, 6 bases. The CDR3 length is 14 residues. The germline V and J ends were trimmed by 5 bases and 1 base, with 11 bases remaining between them. Germline V gene lookup returns CDR1 SEHNR and CDR2 FQNEAQ (reference sequence). CDR3 bases: TGTGCCAGCAGCCCGGGGACATCGAACACTGAAGCTTTCTTT. Its protein is CASSPGTSNTEAFF.